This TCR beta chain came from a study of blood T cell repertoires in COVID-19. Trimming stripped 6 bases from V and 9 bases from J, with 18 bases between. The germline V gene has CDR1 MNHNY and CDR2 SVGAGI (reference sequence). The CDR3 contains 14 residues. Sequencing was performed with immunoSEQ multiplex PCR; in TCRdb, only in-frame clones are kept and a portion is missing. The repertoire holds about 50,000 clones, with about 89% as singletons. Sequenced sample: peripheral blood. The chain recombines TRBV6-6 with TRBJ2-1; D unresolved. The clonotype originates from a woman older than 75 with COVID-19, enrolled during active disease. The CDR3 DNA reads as TGTGCCAGCAGCGGCGGATTTGGCTCGGGTGAGCAGTTCTTC. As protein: CASSGGFGSGEQFF.